This T cell receptor (beta chain) was sequenced in a study of response to subunit inactivated influenza vaccine. V lost 0 bases to trimming and J lost 4 bases, with 13 bases between them. Germline V lookup: CDR1 SQVTM, CDR2 ANQGSEA. This CDR3 contains 14 residues. TCRdb recomputed calls from the RT-PCR reads with MiXCR, one row per CDR3 protein. Among fewer than 650,000 distinct CDR3 sequences listed, 13% were seen once. The receptor was derived from a man between 50 and 59 years old who received an inactivated influenza vaccine. The sequences come from PBMCs from blood, collected 45 days after vaccination. The V call is TRBV29-1, the J call TRBJ2-7; a weak D match, TRBD1 (6 bases). CDR3 amino acids: CSVEDRARGYEQYF. The CDR3 nucleotides read TGCAGCGTTGAAGATCGAGCCAGGGGTTACGAGCAGTACTTC.